Each of the 10 T cell receptor beta chains below was sequenced from the same sample in a study of blood T cells in healthy people across ages. A second PCR of roughly 7 to 11 cycles used a sample-barcoded 5' primer and a J-beta primer mix. TCRdb passed the 5' RACE reads through MiXCR, listing each CDR3 protein once. The data contain roughly 1.6 million distinct CDR3 sequences, 30% to 35% of them singletons. The specimen was blood. Receptors were obtained from a woman in her 30s in good health.

The chain couples TRBV9 to TRBJ2-3, with TRBD2 identical over 11 bases. Trimming at V came to 4 bases and at J to 0 bases, leaving 13 bases not matched to a gene. Germline V gene sequence: CDR1 SGDLS, CDR2 YYNGEE. This CDR3 region has 19 residues. CDR3 in DNA: TGTGCCAGCAGCTCTTGGACTAGCGGGTCACTAAATAGCACAGATACGCAGTATTTT. Translation gives CASSSWTSGSLNSTDTQYF.

This clonotype has only a few counts. The genes are TRBV7-8 and TRBJ2-5, with D perhaps given as TRBD1 or TRBD2 (6 bases each). The CDR3 contains 19 residues. Between the trimmed V and J ends, which lost 1 base and 2 bases, there was a span of 23 bases. CDR1 SGHVS and CDR2 FQNEAQ come from the germline V gene. The CDR3 nucleotides are TGTGCCAGCAGCTTAGACCGGGAAGGGGGGTCTAGTTATCAAGAGACCCAGTACTTC. This gives the protein CASSLDREGGSSYQETQYF. Full variable domain (remainder filled in from reference TRBV7-8 and TRBJ2-5): GAGVSQSPRYKVAKRGQDVALRCDPISGHVSLFWYQQALGQGPEFLTYFQNEAQLDKSGLPSDRFFAERPEGSVSTLKIQRTQQEDSAVYLCASSLDREGGSSYQETQYFGPGTRLLVL.

This clonotype turned up a few times. The V gene is TRBV5-1, the J gene TRBJ1-2; perhaps TRBD1 as D (6 bases). Trimming removed 0 bases from V and 8 bases from J, with 20 bases in between. The germline gives CDR1 SGHRS, CDR2 YFSETQ. This CDR3 contains 16 residues. As DNA, the CDR3 is TGCGCCAGCAGCTTGGTCGCAGGGGTGATGGAAGCAGGCTACACCTTC. Its translation: CASSLVAGVMEAGYTF.

This clonotype was detected only a few times. The J gene is TRBJ1-2, the V gene TRBV2; 7 bases map to TRBD1. The CDR3 is 15 amino acids. Per germline, CDR1 SNHLY and CDR2 FYNNEI. V lost 5 bases and J lost 0; bases outside the gene matches: 6. In nucleotides, the CDR3 is TGTGCCAGCAGTAGCGGGACAGTGTCTAACTATGGCTACACCTTC. Its translation: CASSSGTVSNYGYTF. The full variable domain, with the rest looked up from reference TRBV2 and TRBJ1-2, is EPEVTQTPSHQVTQMGQEVILRCVPISNHLYFYWYRQILGQKVEFLVSFYNNEISEKSEIFDDQFSVERPDGSNFTLKIRSTKLEDSAMYFCASSSGTVSNYGYTFGSGTRLTVV.

This clonotype was observed a handful of times. This rearrangement joins TRBV15 to TRBJ2-7; the D gene is possibly TRBD1 (6 bases). The CDR3 is 13 residues long. Germline V CDR1 and CDR2: LNHNV, YYDKDF (reference sequence). Trimming pared 6 bases from V and 6 bases from J, leaving 15 bases between. The chain's CDR3 is CATSRDNTCEQYF. Written as DNA, the CDR3 is TGTGCCACCAGTCGGGACAACACCTGCGAGCAGTACTTC. Full variable domain (missing parts from reference TRBV15 and TRBJ2-7): DAMVIQNPRYQVTQFGKPVTLSCSQTLNHNVMYWYQQKSSQAPKLLFHYYDKDFNNEADTPDNFQSRRPNTSFCFLDIRSPGLGDTAMYLCATSRDNTCEQYFGPGTRLTVT.

This rearrangement joins TRBV15 to TRBJ2-7; D might be TRBD1 or TRBD2, each matching 5 bases. With the DNA end fitting TRBJ2-5 better, the J assignment may be wrong. The CDR3 contains 13 residues. Germline CDR1 and CDR2: LNHNV and YYDKDF (reference sequence). CDR3 in amino acids: CATKRRGRETQYF. In DNA, the CDR3 is TGTGCCACCAAGCGAAGGGGACGAGAGACCCAGTACTTC.

V is TRBV27 and J is TRBJ2-5; unclear D gene. This CDR3 has 10 amino acids. Germline V gene sequence: CDR1 MNHEY, CDR2 SMNVEV (reference sequence). V lost 2 bases and J 7 bases, leaving 2 bases between the germline ends. The CDR3 region is CASSLTTQYF. As DNA, the CDR3 is TGTGCCAGCAGTTTAACGACCCAGTACTTC.

This chain links TRBV20-1 with TRBJ2-2; unclear D gene. The V gene's germline CDR1 is DFQATT and CDR2 SNEGSKA (reference sequence). The CDR3 extends over 13 amino acids. Trimming shortened V by 8 bases and J by 5 bases, and 15 bases separated the two germline ends. CDR3 in DNA: TGCAGTACTCCTCGGACGGTGACCGGGGAGCTGTTTTTT. The encoded protein is CSTPRTVTGELFF.

The chain links TRBV5-1 to TRBJ2-5; 13 bases agree with TRBD2. Germline CDR1 reads SGHRS; CDR2 reads YFSETQ. The J segment lost 0 bases and the V segment lost 4 bases, leaving 6 bases of the junction unmatched. The CDR3 extends over 17 amino acids. For the CDR3, the DNA is TGCGCCAGCAGCGCGGGACTAGCGGGGATAAACCAAGAGACCCAGTACTTC. It translates to CASSAGLAGINQETQYF.

The sample holds a few counts of this clonotype. The V gene is TRBV12-3 or TRBV12-4, the J gene TRBJ2-7; weak D call: TRBD2 (6 bases). This CDR3 is 14 amino acids long. V gave up 0 bases and J gave up 3 bases, with 9 bases separating them. In DNA, the CDR3 is TGTGCCAGCAGTTTAGCCCGGGAGATCTACGAGCAGTACTTC. Its translation: CASSLAREIYEQYF.